Sequencing of this T cell receptor (beta chain) was carried out in a study of blood T cell repertoires in COVID-19. About the study: Spain, Italy and the United States supplied samples that represented acute and convalescent COVID-19.

In the study's own analysis: Estimation of nucleated cell counts relied on the amplification of reference gene primers. TCRdb's table, derived via immunoSEQ multiplex PCR, lists solely in-frame clones and lacks some. That table furnishes V, J and clone size, whereas the DNA furnished D and trimming. The sample shows 100,000 or so clones, roughly 79% of them seen only once. The V gene lost 3 bases and the J gene lost 1 base, with 10 bases spanning the gap. Germline V gene lookup returns CDR1 KGHSH and CDR2 LQKENI. The CDR3 sequence is 15 residues long. Input material: peripheral blood. This TCR came from a woman in her seventies with acute or convalescent COVID-19. The V and J genes are TRBV18 and TRBJ1-3; D is ambiguous. The CDR3 DNA reads TGTGCCAGCTCACCGCAGCGGAGATCTGGAAACACCATATATTTT. It codes for CASSPQRRSGNTIYF.